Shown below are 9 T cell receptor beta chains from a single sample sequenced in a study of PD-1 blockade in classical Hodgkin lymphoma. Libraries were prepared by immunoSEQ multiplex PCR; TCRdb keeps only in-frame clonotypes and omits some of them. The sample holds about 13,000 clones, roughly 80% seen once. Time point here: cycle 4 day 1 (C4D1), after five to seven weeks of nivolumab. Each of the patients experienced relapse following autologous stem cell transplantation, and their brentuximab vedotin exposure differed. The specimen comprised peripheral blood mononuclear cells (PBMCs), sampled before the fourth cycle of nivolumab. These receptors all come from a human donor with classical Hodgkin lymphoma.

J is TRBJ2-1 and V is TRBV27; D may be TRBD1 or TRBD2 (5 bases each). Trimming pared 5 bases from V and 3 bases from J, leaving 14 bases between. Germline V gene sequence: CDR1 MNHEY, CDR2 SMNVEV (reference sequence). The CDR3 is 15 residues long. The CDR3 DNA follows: TGTGCCAGCAGTACCGGGGCGGTCTACTACAATGAGCAGTTCTTC. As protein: CASSTGAVYYNEQFF.

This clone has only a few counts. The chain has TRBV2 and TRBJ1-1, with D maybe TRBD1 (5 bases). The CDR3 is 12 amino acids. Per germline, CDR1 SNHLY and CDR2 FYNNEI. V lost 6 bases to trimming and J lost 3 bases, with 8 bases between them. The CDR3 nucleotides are TGTGCCAGCAGGATAGGGGACACTGAAGCTTTCTTT. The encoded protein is CASRIGDTEAFF. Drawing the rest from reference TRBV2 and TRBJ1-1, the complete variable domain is EPEVTQTPSHQVTQMGQEVILRCVPISNHLYFYWYRQILGQKVEFLVSFYNNEISEKSEIFDDQFSVERPDGSNFTLKIRSTKLEDSAMYFCASRIGDTEAFFGQGTRLTVV.

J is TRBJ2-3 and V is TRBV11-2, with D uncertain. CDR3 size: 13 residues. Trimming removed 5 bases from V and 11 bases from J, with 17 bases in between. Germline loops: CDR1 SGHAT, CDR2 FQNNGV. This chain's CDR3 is CASSPDLQGGQYF. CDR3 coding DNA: TGTGCCAGCAGCCCGGACCTCCAAGGTGGGCAGTATTTT.

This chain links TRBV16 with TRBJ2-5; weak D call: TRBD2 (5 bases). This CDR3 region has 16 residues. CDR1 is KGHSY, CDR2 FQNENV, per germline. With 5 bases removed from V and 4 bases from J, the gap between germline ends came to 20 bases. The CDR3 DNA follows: TGTGCCAGCAGCAAGATCTGGCAGGAGGAGAGAGAGACCCAGTACTTC. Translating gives CASSKIWQEERETQYF. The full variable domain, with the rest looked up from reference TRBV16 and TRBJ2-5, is GEEVAQTPKHLVRGEGQKAKLYCAPIKGHSYVFWYQQVLKNEFKFLISFQNENVFDETGMPKERFSAKCLPNSPCSLEIQATKLEDSAVYFCASSKIWQEERETQYFGPGTRLLVL.

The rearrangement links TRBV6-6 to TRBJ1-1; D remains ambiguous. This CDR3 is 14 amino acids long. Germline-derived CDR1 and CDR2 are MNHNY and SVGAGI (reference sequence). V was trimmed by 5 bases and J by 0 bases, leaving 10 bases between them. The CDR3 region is CASSTGRLNTEAFF. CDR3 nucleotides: TGTGCCAGCAGTACCGGACGGTTGAACACTGAAGCTTTCTTT.

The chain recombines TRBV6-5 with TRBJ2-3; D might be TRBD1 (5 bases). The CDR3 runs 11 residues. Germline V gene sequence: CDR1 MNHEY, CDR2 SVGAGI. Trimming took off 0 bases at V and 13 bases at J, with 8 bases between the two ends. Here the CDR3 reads CASSYSQVEYF. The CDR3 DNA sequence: TGTGCCAGCAGTTACTCACAGGTGGAGTATTTT.

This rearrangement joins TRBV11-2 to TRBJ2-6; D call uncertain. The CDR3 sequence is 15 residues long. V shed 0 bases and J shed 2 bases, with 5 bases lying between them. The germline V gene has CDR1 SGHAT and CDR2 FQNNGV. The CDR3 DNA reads TGTGCCAGCAGCTTAGAACCGGCTGGGGCCAACGTCCTGACTTTC. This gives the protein CASSLEPAGANVLTF.

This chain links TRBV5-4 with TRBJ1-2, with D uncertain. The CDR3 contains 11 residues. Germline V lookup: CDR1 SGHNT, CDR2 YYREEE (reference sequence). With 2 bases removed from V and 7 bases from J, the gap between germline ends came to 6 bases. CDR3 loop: CASSFQAGYTF. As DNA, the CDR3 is TGTGCCAGCAGCTTCCAGGCTGGCTACACCTTC.

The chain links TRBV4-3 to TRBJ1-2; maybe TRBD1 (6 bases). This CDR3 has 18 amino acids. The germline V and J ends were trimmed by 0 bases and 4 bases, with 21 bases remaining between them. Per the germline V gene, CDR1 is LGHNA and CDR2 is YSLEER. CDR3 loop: CASSQDTVQTGSLYGYTF. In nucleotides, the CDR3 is TGCGCCAGCAGCCAAGATACGGTTCAGACAGGCAGCCTCTATGGCTACACCTTC.